The 30 T cell receptor beta chains in this list originate from one sample, sequenced in a study of cytomegalovirus exposure and HLA in healthy donors (dated by TCRdb to 2016 to 2017). Library construction relied on the immunoSEQ multiplex PCR assay. The multiplex PCR relied on a mix of 60 forward primers for TCR Vbeta segments and 13 reverse primers for TCR Jbeta segments. TCRdb carries this immuneACCESS record with in-frame sequences only. Its versions omit some clonotypes, under half of them owing to an unresolved V gene in the studies checked, with the rest unexplained. The table for this sample lists roughly 160,000 clones; approximately 80% of them were counted only once. Clones ranked in the top ten supply more than 2% of the sample. What was sequenced was PBMCs. Receptors originate from a man aged 45 to 65 in good health and CMV-seropositive.

The V call is TRBV19, the J call TRBJ2-1; TRBD2 matches at 14 bases. The germline CDR1 and CDR2 sequences are LNHDA and SQIVND (reference sequence). V was pared by 9 bases and J by 9 bases, with 7 bases of the junction left unmatched. CDR3 length: 14 amino acids. CDR3 in DNA: TGTGCCAGCAAGACTAGCGGGGGGGATTTTGAGCAGTTCTTC. Translated, it gives CASKTSGGDFEQFF. The entire variable domain, with the rest obtained from reference TRBV19 and TRBJ2-1, is as follows: DGGITQSPKYLFRKEGQNVTLSCEQNLNHDAMYWYRQDPGQGLRLIYYSQIVNDFQKGDIAEGYSVSREKKESFPLTVTSAQKNPTAFYLCASKTSGGDFEQFFGPGTRLTVL.

The chain combines TRBV4-1 with TRBJ2-2; D may be TRBD1 (7 bases). The CDR3 is 16 residues long. V was clipped by 3 bases and J by 2 bases, with 13 bases between them. Germline V CDR1 and CDR2: MGHRA, YSYEKL. The CDR3 loop reads CASSHQGGYNTGELFF. Written as DNA, the CDR3 is TGCGCCAGCAGCCACCAGGGGGGATATAACACCGGGGAGCTGTTTTTT.

The chain employs TRBV29-1 and TRBJ1-2; 8 bases line up with TRBD1. J gave up 0 bases and V 6 bases, and 6 bases lay outside the gene matches. The CDR3 spans 14 residues. The germline gives CDR1 SQVTM, CDR2 ANQGSEA. In DNA, the CDR3 is TGCAGCGTCGGTAGGACAGGGCCTAACTATGGCTACACCTTC. Translation: CSVGRTGPNYGYTF. Complete variable domain (other parts from reference TRBV29-1 and TRBJ1-2): SAVISQKPSRDICQRGTSLTIQCQVDSQVTMMFWYRQQPGQSLTLIATANQGSEATYESGFVIDKFPISRPNLTFSTLTVSNMSPEDSSIYLCSVGRTGPNYGYTFGSGTRLTVV.

There are a few counts of this clone. V is TRBV6-1 and J is TRBJ2-5, with 13 bases identical to TRBD2. The CDR3 totals 14 residues. V lost 4 bases to trimming and J lost 10 bases; unmatched junction nucleotides: 6. Germline-derived CDR1 and CDR2 are MNHNS and SASEGT. The CDR3 here is CASSGGTSGVNQYF. In DNA form, the CDR3 reads TGTGCCAGCAGTGGTGGGACTAGCGGGGTTAACCAGTACTTC.

V and J are TRBV6-1 and TRBJ1-5; 11 nucleotides align to TRBD1. V was clipped by 6 bases and J by 6 bases; unmatched bases: 7. CDR3 length: 15 amino acids. The germline V gene encodes CDR1 MNHNS and CDR2 SASEGT. CDR3 residues: CASRLGQGASQPQHF. CDR3 in DNA: TGTGCCAGCAGGCTCGGACAGGGGGCAAGTCAGCCCCAGCATTTT.

This chain links TRBV28 with TRBJ1-1; D is undetermined. In germline, CDR1 is MDHEN, CDR2 SYDVKM. This CDR3 is 12 amino acids long. V lost 3 bases, J lost 1 base, and 3 bases lay in between. CDR3 DNA sequence: TGTGCCAGCAGTTTCAGGAACACTGAAGCTTTCTTT. Translated: CASSFRNTEAFF.

The chain employs TRBV12-5 and TRBJ1-1; possible D gene TRBD1, 6 bases. Germline V gene lookup returns CDR1 LGHNT and CDR2 FRNRAP. Trimming shortened V by 4 bases and J by 7 bases, and 19 bases separated the two germline ends. This CDR3 region has 15 residues. CDR3 amino acids: CASGSARTEPGEAFF. The DNA of the CDR3 is TGTGCTAGTGGTTCGGCTCGGACAGAACCCGGTGAAGCTTTCTTT.

There are a few counts of this clone. This chain links TRBV18 with TRBJ1-1; no firm D call. Trimming took off 3 bases at V and 4 bases at J, with 15 bases between the two ends. Germline-derived CDR1 and CDR2 are KGHSH and LQKENI. The CDR3 runs to 15 residues. The CDR3 nucleotides are TGTGCCAGCTCACCGAGCCGGGGAAGGTCCACTGAAGCTTTCTTT. Translated, it gives CASSPSRGRSTEAFF.

The gene calls are TRBV5-1 and TRBJ2-5, with 7 bases that match TRBD2. Trimming removed 1 base from V and 0 bases from J; junction bases left unmatched: 0. Per the germline V gene, CDR1 is SGHRS and CDR2 is YFSETQ. The CDR3 is made up of 14 amino acids. The CDR3 DNA reads as TGCGCCAGCAGCTTGAGCGGGAACCAAGAGACCCAGTACTTC. It is translated as CASSLSGNQETQYF.

The CDR3 region has the DNA TGTGCCAGCAGTTTATTCCCTCCGGACGGCGGGGGTAGCGAGCAGTACTTC. Amino acid sequence: CASSLFPPDGGGSEQYF. The chain combines TRBV27 with TRBJ2-7; 7 bases fit TRBD2. The CDR3 is made up of 17 amino acids. With 1 base clipped from V and 6 bases from J, the junction kept 15 bases outside the gene matches. Germline-derived CDR1 and CDR2 are MNHEY and SMNVEV (reference sequence).

This chain connects TRBV4-2 to TRBJ1-1, with TRBD1 matching 9 bases. The CDR3 is 15 amino acids. After removal of 5 bases from V and 0 bases from J, the junction contained 4 bases not matched to a gene. Germline CDR1 is LGHNA and CDR2 is YNFKEQ. The DNA for the CDR3 is TGTGCCAGCAGCTCTCGGGACAGGGTGAACACTGAAGCTTTCTTT. Its protein product is CASSSRDRVNTEAFF.

CDR3 nucleotide sequence: TGTGCCAGCAGCCGTGGGGGGGCTGGCTACAATGAGCAGTTCTTC. This sequence encodes CASSRGGAGYNEQFF. The chain has TRBV7-2 and TRBJ2-1; perhaps TRBD2 as D (7 bases). CDR1 SGHTA and CDR2 FQGNSA come from the germline V gene. V lost 5 bases to trimming and J lost 3 bases, with 14 bases between them. This CDR3 is built from 15 residues.

The V gene is TRBV4-1, the J gene TRBJ1-2; tentatively, D is TRBD1 (6 bases). The CDR3 loop spans 16 amino acids. Per germline, CDR1 MGHRA and CDR2 YSYEKL. Trimming took 3 bases from V and 6 from J, leaving 20 bases between them. In DNA form, the CDR3 reads TGCGCCAGCAGCCAGAGCCCGGGACACCGGGCTAATGGCTACACCTTC. This codes for CASSQSPGHRANGYTF.

The chain joins TRBV4-3 to TRBJ2-7; 7 bases are a match to TRBD2. CDR3 length: 17 amino acids. The germline CDR1 and CDR2 sequences are LGHNA and YSLEER. V trimming: 0 bases; J trimming: 0 bases; junction bases outside the gene matches: 8. The CDR3 DNA reads TGCGCCAGCAGCCAAGAGCTTGGGACTAAGAGCTCCTACGAGCAGTACTTC. Its protein product is CASSQELGTKSSYEQYF.

The genes are TRBV5-1 and TRBJ2-5, with D maybe TRBD1 (5 bases). Germline-derived CDR1 and CDR2 are SGHRS and YFSETQ. The CDR3 extends over 15 amino acids. Trimming removed 4 bases at V and 1 base at J, with 14 bases between. Here the CDR3 reads CASSLTAPGQETQYF. In nucleotides, the CDR3 is TGCGCCAGCAGCCTGACAGCGCCAGGCCAAGAGACCCAGTACTTC.

The V gene is TRBV10-3, the J gene TRBJ1-1; a weak D match, TRBD1 (6 bases). The V and J ends lost 6 bases and 5 bases respectively, with 19 bases between them. The CDR3 loop spans 15 amino acids. Germline V lookup: CDR1 ENHRY, CDR2 SYGVKD. For the CDR3, the DNA is TGTGCCATCAGCGGGGGGGCGACTGAACAAACTGAAGCTTTCTTT. It specifies CAISGGATEQTEAFF.

The chain couples TRBV2 to TRBJ2-7; unclear D gene. Germline assignment: CDR1 SNHLY and CDR2 FYNNEI. The CDR3 is made up of 13 amino acids. V lost 6 bases, J lost 2 bases, and 11 bases lay in between. The CDR3 DNA follows: TGTGCCAGCAGACAGACGGCAACCTACGAGCAGTACTTC. The encoded protein is CASRQTATYEQYF.

V and J are TRBV6-5 and TRBJ2-1; TRBD1 aligns across 8 bases. V dropped 4 bases and J dropped 5; count of bases not matched to a gene: 7. The CDR3 runs to 15 residues. Looked up from germline, CDR1 is MNHEY and CDR2 is SVGAGI. The CDR3 region has the DNA TGTGCCAGCAGTTCCTTGACAGGGGTCCACAATGAGCAGTTCTTC. Translated, it gives CASSSLTGVHNEQFF.

The chain recombines TRBV7-3 with TRBJ2-7; no firm D call. V gave up 3 bases and J gave up 8 bases, with 14 bases separating them. Germline V gene data show CDR1 as SGHTA and CDR2 as FQGTGA. The CDR3 spans 13 residues. The CDR3 reads CASSFGGQAQQYF. The CDR3 nucleotides read TGTGCCAGCAGCTTCGGTGGGCAGGCGCAGCAGTACTTC.

The chain combines TRBV9 with TRBJ2-2; 9 nucleotides match TRBD1. The CDR3 loop spans 17 amino acids. CDR1 SGDLS and CDR2 YYNGEE come from the germline V gene. Germline trimming cut 1 base from V and 4 bases from J; bases unmatched to any gene: 8. Written as DNA, the CDR3 is TGTGCCAGCAGCGTATATGACGGGACAGGGACCACCGGGGAGCTGTTTTTT. Residues: CASSVYDGTGTTGELFF.

About this clone itself: One junction end does not reproduce the germline sequence, and a read error may be involved. V gene TRBV5-1 combines with J gene TRBJ2-5; possible D gene TRBD1, 6 bases. The CDR3 has 13 amino acids. Germline lookup yields CDR1 SGHRS and CDR2 YFSETQ. CDR3 sequence (DNA): TGCGCCAGCAGCGGGGACAACCAAGGGACCCAGTACTTC. Translation: CASSGDNQGTQYF.

This sequence joins TRBV15 and TRBJ2-1; D is undetermined. Germline assignment: CDR1 LNHNV and CDR2 YYDKDF (reference sequence). This CDR3 has 13 residues. Trimming took off 3 bases at V and 8 bases at J, with 11 bases between the two ends. Here the CDR3 reads CATSSRRGDEQFF. As DNA, the CDR3 is TGTGCCACCAGCAGTCGCAGAGGCGATGAGCAGTTCTTC.

V is TRBV7-2 and J is TRBJ1-3; D not certain. The CDR3 is 13 residues long. The germline CDR1 and CDR2 sequences are SGHTA and FQGNSA. Trimming took 5 bases from V and 0 from J, leaving 5 bases between them. CDR3 in DNA: TGTGCCAGCAGCCCCCTCTCTGGAAACACCATATATTTT. Encoded protein: CASSPLSGNTIYF.

This sequence joins TRBV11-2 and TRBJ2-2; maybe TRBD1 (6 bases). V was clipped by 4 bases and J by 6 bases, with 9 bases between them. Germline CDR1 and CDR2: SGHAT and FQNNGV. The CDR3 extends over 13 amino acids. CDR3 sequence: CASSSQGAGELFF. CDR3 bases: TGTGCCAGCAGCTCACAGGGCGCCGGGGAGCTGTTTTTT.

The chain links TRBV6-1 to TRBJ1-6; maybe TRBD1 (5 bases). V lost 2 bases, J lost 10 bases, and 15 bases lay in between. Germline CDR1 and CDR2: MNHNS and SASEGT. The CDR3 runs to 15 residues. The DNA for the CDR3 is TGTGCCAGCAGTGAAAGGGCAACCAAGGGGTCACCCCTCCACTTT. Its protein is CASSERATKGSPLHF.

This clone is a singleton in its sample. The chain joins TRBV30 to TRBJ1-4, with TRBD1 as a possible D gene (6 bases). There are 14 residues in the CDR3. Trimming stripped 1 base from V and 8 bases from J, with 14 bases between. Germline-derived CDR1 and CDR2 are GTSNPN and SVGIG (reference sequence). CDR3 in DNA: TGTGCCTGGAGTGACAGGGACCTTAGGGAAAAACTGTTTTTT. Amino acids: CAWSDRDLREKLFF.

The V gene is TRBV7-6, the J gene TRBJ1-2; weak D call: TRBD1 (5 bases). Germline V lookup: CDR1 SGHVS, CDR2 FNYEAQ. Trimming shortened V by 1 base and J by 7 bases, and 13 bases separated the two germline ends. The CDR3 totals 14 residues. The CDR3: CASSLEGYGGGYTF. CDR3 sequence (DNA): TGTGCCAGCAGCTTAGAGGGTTACGGGGGTGGCTACACCTTC.

The chain employs TRBV10-3 and TRBJ2-7, with D uncertain. Germline CDR1 reads ENHRY; CDR2 reads SYGVKD. The CDR3 length is 14 residues. The V end was cut by 4 bases, the J end by 7 bases, with 17 bases between. CDR3 amino acids: CAISVGSRAKEQYF. The CDR3 nucleotides read TGTGCCATCAGTGTGGGTAGCCGAGCAAAGGAGCAGTACTTC.

The chain links TRBV9 to TRBJ2-7, with 8 bases identical to TRBD1. The trim removed 0 bases at V and 4 bases at J, leaving 6 bases unmatched. The germline V gene encodes CDR1 SGDLS and CDR2 YYNGEE. The CDR3 is 15 amino acids. For the CDR3, the DNA is TGTGCCAGCAGCGTAGATCAGGGGGCGATTTACGAGCAGTACTTC. It specifies CASSVDQGAIYEQYF.

This clone came up once. This chain links TRBV19 with TRBJ1-1; 7 bases match TRBD1. Germline values: CDR1 LNHDA, CDR2 SQIVND (reference sequence). V lost 5 bases and J lost 2; bases outside the gene matches: 8. The CDR3 totals 15 residues. This chain's CDR3 is CASSPGQSPNTEAFF. The CDR3 region has the DNA TGTGCCAGTAGTCCGGGACAGAGTCCAAACACTGAAGCTTTCTTT.